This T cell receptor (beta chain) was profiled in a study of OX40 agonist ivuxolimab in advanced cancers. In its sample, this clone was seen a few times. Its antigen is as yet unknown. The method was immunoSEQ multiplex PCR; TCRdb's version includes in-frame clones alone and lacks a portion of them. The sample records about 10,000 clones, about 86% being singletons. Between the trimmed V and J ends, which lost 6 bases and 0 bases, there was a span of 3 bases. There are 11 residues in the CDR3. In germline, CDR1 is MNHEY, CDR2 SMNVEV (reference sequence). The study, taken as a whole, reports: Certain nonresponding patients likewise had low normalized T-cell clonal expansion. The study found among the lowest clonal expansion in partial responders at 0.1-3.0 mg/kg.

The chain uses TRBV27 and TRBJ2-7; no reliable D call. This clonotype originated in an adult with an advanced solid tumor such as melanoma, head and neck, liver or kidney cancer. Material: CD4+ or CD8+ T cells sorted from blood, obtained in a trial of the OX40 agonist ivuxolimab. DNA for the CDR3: TGTGCCAGCAGGAACTCCTACGAGCAGTACTTC. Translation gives CASRNSYEQYF.